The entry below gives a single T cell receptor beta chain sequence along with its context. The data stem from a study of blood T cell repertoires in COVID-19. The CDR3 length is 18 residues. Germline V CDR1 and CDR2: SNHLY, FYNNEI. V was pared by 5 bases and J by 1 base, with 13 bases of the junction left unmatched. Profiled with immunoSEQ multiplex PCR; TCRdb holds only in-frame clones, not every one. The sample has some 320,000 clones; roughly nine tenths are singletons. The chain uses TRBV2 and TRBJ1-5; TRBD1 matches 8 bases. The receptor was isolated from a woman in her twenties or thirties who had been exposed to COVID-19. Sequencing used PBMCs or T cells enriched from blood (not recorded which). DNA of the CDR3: TGTGCCAGCAGTCCCGACGGACAGGGCCCCCTAAGCAATCAGCCCCAGCATTTT. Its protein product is CASSPDGQGPLSNQPQHF.